The 5 T cell receptor beta chains reported below all come from one sample, sequenced in a study of OX40 agonist ivuxolimab in advanced cancers. Generated by immunoSEQ multiplex PCR, the TCRdb table keeps only in-frame clones and is missing some. The data show about 59,000 clones, 85% seen once. Sequencing was performed on CD4+ or CD8+ T cells sorted from blood, taken in a trial of the OX40 agonist ivuxolimab. The receptors come from an adult with an advanced solid tumor such as melanoma, head and neck, liver or kidney cancer.

V usage is TRBV30 and J usage is TRBJ2-3; D not resolved. This CDR3 has 12 residues. CDR1 and CDR2 (germline): GTSNPN, SVGIG (reference sequence). With 4 bases removed from V and 5 bases from J, the gap between germline ends came to 10 bases. The CDR3 DNA reads as TGTGCCTGGAAGCCCTACGGAGATACGCAGTATTTT. Amino acids: CAWKPYGDTQYF.

In its sample, this clone was seen once. The chain is built from TRBV7-9 and TRBJ2-3; the D gene is possibly TRBD1 (5 bases). The V and J ends lost 3 bases and 10 bases respectively, with 14 bases between them. The CDR3 loop spans 13 amino acids. In germline, CDR1 is SEHNR, CDR2 FQNEAQ (reference sequence). The CDR3 region is CASSFEQAPAQYF. The CDR3 DNA reads TGTGCCAGCAGCTTCGAACAGGCCCCAGCGCAGTATTTT.

The count of this clone is one. This chain joins TRBV6-6 and TRBJ1-5; the match to TRBD1 covers 12 bases. V shed 6 bases and J 6 bases; nucleotides not matched to a gene: 9. The CDR3 totals 16 residues. Germline V CDR1 and CDR2: MNHNY, SVGAGI (reference sequence). The CDR3 sequence: CASRTDGTGGSQPQHF. The CDR3 DNA reads TGTGCCAGCAGGACGGACGGGACAGGGGGCTCTCAGCCCCAGCATTTT.

This clone occurred once. The V and J genes are TRBV6-1 and TRBJ1-1; D possibly corresponds to TRBD1 (6 bases). V was pared by 7 bases and J by 0 bases, with 12 bases between. Germline V gives CDR1 MNHNS, CDR2 SASEGT. This CDR3 region has 14 residues. The CDR3 spells CASIYRALNTEAFF. Written as DNA, the CDR3 is TGTGCCAGCATTTACAGGGCCTTGAACACTGAAGCTTTCTTT.

The chain employs TRBV29-1 and TRBJ1-1; 7 positions match TRBD1. The CDR3 spans 13 residues. In germline, CDR1 is SQVTM, CDR2 ANQGSEA. Germline trimming cut 2 bases from V and 1 base from J; bases unmatched to any gene: 1. Written as DNA, the CDR3 is TGCAGCGTTGAAAGACAGGGGAACACTGAAGCTTTCTTT. This translates into CSVERQGNTEAFF.